This TCR beta chain was identified during a study of neurological immune-mediated disorders. Whole-study findings and limits: Sharing of CDR3 amino acid sequences among expanded clones across subjects was absent, suggesting private repertoires in all groups. The most TCR clonal expansion was seen in HTLV-1-associated myelopathy, and the least was seen in multiple sclerosis, which fell below healthy controls.

This clonotype was seen ten or more times. Its specificity is not known. The V gene lost 4 bases and the J gene lost 6 bases, with 1 base spanning the gap. The CDR3 is 11 amino acids. The cDNA was generated by 5'RACE with 10-nucleotide random UMIs. TCRdb redid the calling of the 5' RACE reads with MiXCR, one entry per CDR3 protein. Here the sample spans roughly 65,000 distinct CDR3 sequences, approximately 4.1% being singletons. Where libraries were unsorted, they were derived from 2 million PBMCs stored at -80 degrees C. This chain links TRBV12-3 or TRBV12-4 with TRBJ1-6, with unresolved D. The receptor was isolated from a man aged 50 or older with multiple sclerosis. The source material was PBMCs. The CDR3 here is CASSSNSPLHF. CDR3 nucleotide sequence: TGTGCCAGCAGTTCTAATTCACCCCTCCACTTT.